This TCR beta chain derives from a study of lymphopenia after photon versus proton radiotherapy. Notes on the study in general: Relative stability marked proton patients; photon patients lost diversity and naive cells. Only patients who died were analyzed for survival; proton advantage is unproven.

A remark on this clone: The antigen is undetermined.

The germline V gene encodes CDR1 MNHEY and CDR2 SVGAGI. With 2 bases removed from V and 5 bases from J, the gap between germline ends came to 18 bases. There are 16 residues in the CDR3. The assay was immunoSEQ multiplex PCR, and TCRdb's table has in-frame clones only and misses some. The sample lists around 160,000 clones; 80% to 90% were seen once. This chain connects TRBV6-5 to TRBJ1-1, with D tentatively TRBD1 (6 bases). The sequencing here drew on peripheral blood, taken from a patient treated with photon-based radiotherapy. The sequence derives from a man in his fifties or sixties with gastric cancer. As DNA, the CDR3 is TGTGCCAGCAGTTACAGGACAGTTTCCGGGAGGACTGAAGCTTTCTTT. It codes for CASSYRTVSGRTEAFF.